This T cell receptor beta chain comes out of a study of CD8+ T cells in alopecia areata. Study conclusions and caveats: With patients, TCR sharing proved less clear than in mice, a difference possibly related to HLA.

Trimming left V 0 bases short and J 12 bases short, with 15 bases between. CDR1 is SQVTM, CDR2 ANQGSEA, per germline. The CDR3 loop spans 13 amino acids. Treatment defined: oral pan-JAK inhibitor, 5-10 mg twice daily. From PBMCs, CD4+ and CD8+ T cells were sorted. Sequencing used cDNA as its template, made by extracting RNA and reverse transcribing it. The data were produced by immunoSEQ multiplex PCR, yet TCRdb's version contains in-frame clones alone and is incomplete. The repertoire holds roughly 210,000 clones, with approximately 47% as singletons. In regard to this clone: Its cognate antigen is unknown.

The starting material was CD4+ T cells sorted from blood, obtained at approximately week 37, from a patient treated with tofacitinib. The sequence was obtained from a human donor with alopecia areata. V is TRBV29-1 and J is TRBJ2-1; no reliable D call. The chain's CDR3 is CSVEDLALVGQFF. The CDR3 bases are TGCAGCGTTGAAGATTTGGCGCTAGTTGGGCAGTTCTTC.